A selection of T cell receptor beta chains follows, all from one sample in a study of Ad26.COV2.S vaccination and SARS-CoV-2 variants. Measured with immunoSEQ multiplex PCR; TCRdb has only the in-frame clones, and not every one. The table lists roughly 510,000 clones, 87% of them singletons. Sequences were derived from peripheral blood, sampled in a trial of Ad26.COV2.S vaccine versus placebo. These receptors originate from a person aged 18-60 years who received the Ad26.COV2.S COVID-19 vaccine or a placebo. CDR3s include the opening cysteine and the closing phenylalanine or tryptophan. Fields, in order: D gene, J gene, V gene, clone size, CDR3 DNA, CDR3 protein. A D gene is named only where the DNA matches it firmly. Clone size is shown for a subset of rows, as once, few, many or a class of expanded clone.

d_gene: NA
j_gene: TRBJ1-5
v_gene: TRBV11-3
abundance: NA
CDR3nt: TGTGCCAGCAGCCCAGCGGGCCGAAATCAGCCCCAGCATTTT
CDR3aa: CASSPAGRNQPQHF

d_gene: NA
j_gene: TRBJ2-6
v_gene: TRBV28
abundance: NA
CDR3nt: TGTGCCAGCAGCCAAACAGGGAGTTTGGCCAACGTCCTGACTTTC
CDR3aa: CASSQTGSLANVLTF

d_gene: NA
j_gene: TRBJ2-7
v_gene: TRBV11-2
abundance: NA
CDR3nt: TGTGCCAGCAGCTTAGAGTGGTCCTCCTACGAGCAGTACTTC
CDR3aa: CASSLEWSSYEQYF

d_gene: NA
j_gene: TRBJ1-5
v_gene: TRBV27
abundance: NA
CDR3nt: TGTGCCAGCAGTTTGTACAGGTGGGGACAGCCCCAGCATTTT
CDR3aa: CASSLYRWGQPQHF

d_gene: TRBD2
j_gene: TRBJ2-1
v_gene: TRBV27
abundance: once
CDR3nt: TGTGCCAGCAGTGAGAGTCGCGGGAGTCCAAGTGAGCAGTTCTTC
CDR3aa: CASSESRGSPSEQFF

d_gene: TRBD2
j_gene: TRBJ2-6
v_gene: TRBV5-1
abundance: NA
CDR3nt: TGCGCCAGCAGCTACGGACTAGCGTCTTACTCTGGGGCCAACGTCCTGACTTTC
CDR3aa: CASSYGLASYSGANVLTF

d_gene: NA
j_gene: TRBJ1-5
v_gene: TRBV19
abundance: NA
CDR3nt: TGTGCCAGTAGTATAGTGTCACAGGTAAATCAGCCCCAGCATTTT
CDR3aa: CASSIVSQVNQPQHF

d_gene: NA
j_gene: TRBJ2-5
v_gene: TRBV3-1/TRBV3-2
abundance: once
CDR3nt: TGTGCCACCTCCGATTCGAGAAAAGAGACCCAGTACTTC
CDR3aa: CATSDSRKETQYF

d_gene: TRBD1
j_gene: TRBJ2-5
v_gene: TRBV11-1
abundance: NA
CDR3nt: TGTGCCAGCAGCTTAGACACAGGGGGCCGGGAGACCCAGTACTTC
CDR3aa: CASSLDTGGRETQYF

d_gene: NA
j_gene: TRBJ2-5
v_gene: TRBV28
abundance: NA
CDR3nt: TGTGCCAGCAGTTTGCAGGGCCCTGGGGCCCAGTACTTC
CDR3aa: CASSLQGPGAQYF

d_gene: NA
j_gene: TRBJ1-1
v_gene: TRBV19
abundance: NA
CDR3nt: TGTGCCAGTAGTATAGGGGCACGAGGGGGGGAATTGAACACTGAAGCTTTCTTT
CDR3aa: CASSIGARGGELNTEAFF

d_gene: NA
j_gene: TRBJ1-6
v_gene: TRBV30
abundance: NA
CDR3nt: TGTGCCTGGAGTGTCCCCGGATTAACCCTCCACTTT
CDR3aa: CAWSVPGLTLHF

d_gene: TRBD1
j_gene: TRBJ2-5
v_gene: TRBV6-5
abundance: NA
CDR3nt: TGTGCCAGCAGCAGGGGGAGAGGGCAAGAGACCCAGTACTTC
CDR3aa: CASSRGRGQETQYF

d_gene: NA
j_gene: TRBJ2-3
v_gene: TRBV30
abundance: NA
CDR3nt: TGTGCCTGGAGTGACCAGGGTCCAGATACGCAGTATTTT
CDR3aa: CAWSDQGPDTQYF

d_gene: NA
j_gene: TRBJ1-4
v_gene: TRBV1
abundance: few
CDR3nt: TGCACCAGCAGCCAAGAATATCGGGGCAGGGTGTGGGAAAAACTGTTTTTT
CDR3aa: CTSSQEYRGRVWEKLFF

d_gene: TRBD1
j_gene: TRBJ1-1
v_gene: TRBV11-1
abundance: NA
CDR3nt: TGTGCCAGCAGCCTAGGGGGACAGAAGAACACTGAAGCTTTCTTT
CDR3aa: CASSLGGQKNTEAFF

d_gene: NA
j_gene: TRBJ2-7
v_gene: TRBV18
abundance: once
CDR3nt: TGTGCCAGCTCACCAGCGCGGGACCCGTACGAGCAGTACTTC
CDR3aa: CASSPARDPYEQYF

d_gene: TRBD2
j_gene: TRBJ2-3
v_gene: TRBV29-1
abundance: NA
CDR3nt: TGCAGCGTCCGGACTAGTGGAGATACGCAGTATTTT
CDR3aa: CSVRTSGDTQYF

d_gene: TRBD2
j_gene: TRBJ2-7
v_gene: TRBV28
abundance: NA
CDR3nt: TGTGCCTCCTTAGCGGGTCGGGACGAGCAGTACTTC
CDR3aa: CASLAGRDEQYF

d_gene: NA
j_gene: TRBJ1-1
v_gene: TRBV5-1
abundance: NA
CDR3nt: TGCGCCAGCACCCTGGGGACCCACCATGAAGCTTTCTTT
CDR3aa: CASTLGTHHEAFF

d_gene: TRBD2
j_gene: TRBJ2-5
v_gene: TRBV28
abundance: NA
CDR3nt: TGTGCCAGCACCCTGGGGGGGGTCCTTGAGACCCAGTACTTC
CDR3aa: CASTLGGVLETQYF

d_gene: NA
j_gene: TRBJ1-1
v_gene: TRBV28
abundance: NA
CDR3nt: TGTGCCAGCAGTTTGGGCTGGGAGGCTTTCTTT
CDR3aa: CASSLGWEAFF

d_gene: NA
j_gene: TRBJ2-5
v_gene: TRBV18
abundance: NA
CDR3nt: TGTGCCAGCTCACCCTTGCGGGACAGACCACACCAAGAGACCCAGTACTTC
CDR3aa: CASSPLRDRPHQETQYF

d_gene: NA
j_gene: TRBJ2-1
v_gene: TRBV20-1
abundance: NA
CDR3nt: TGCAGTGCTAGTCGCCTTAGCGGAACCTCCTACAATGAGCAGTTCTTC
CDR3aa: CSASRLSGTSYNEQFF

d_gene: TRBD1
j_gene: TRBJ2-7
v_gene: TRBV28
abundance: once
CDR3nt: TGTGCCAGCAGTTTGGGGGACAGACCCTACGAGCAGTACTTC
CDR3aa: CASSLGDRPYEQYF

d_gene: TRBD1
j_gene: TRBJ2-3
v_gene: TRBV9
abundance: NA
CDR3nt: TGTGCCAGCAGCACCGGGACAGTTTTGGATTTT
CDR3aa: CASSTGTVLDF

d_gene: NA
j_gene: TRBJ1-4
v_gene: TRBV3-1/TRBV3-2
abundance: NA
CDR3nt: TGTGCCAGCAGCCCCCAGAGGGGGTACAAACTGTTTTTT
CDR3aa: CASSPQRGYKLFF

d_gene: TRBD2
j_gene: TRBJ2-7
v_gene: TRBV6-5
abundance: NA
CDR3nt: TGTGCCAGCAGGTTATCTAGCGGTTCCTCCTACGAGCAGTACTTC
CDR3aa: CASRLSSGSSYEQYF

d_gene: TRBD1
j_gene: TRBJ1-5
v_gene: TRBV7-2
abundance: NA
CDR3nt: TGTGCCAGCAGCGACAGGGTTGATCAGCCCCAGCATTTT
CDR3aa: CASSDRVDQPQHF